A selection of T cell receptor beta chains follows, all from one sample in a study of T cell changes during pregnancy in multiple sclerosis. The table came from immunoSEQ multiplex PCR; TCRdb's copy has only in-frame clones and leaves some out. The data show fewer than 45,000 clones, with about 89% seen just once and approximately 0.46% held by the top ten. The sequencing used CD4+ T cells from peripheral blood mononuclear cells, collected in the third trimester of pregnancy. The receptors originated from a female donor in good health, enrolled as a control in a pregnancy study. CDR3s include the opening cysteine and the closing phenylalanine or tryptophan.

CDR3	V	J
CASTRGGGSYEQYF	TRBV7-2	TRBJ2-7
CASRIGLAGGNEQFF	TRBV2	TRBJ2-1
CASTPGGAGGYTF	TRBV11-2	TRBJ1-2
CASSLVLGVVDGYTF	TRBV7-2	TRBJ1-2
CAWSVAREEQPQHF	TRBV30	TRBJ1-5
CASSTRTSGAQETQYF	TRBV5-1	TRBJ2-5
CASSFLTGPGGEQYF	TRBV7-2	TRBJ2-7
CASSPWTSGSLIF	TRBV5-4	TRBJ2-1
CASSDQGNTEAFF	TRBV2	TRBJ1-1
CATRGAGHTDTQYF	TRBV28	TRBJ2-3
CASSSTVTGELFF	TRBV7-6	TRBJ2-2
CASSDGVATEAFF	TRBV19	TRBJ1-1
CASSPGQGFYEQYF	TRBV5-1	TRBJ2-7
CASSVLRGRTEAFF	TRBV2	TRBJ1-1
CASSSRGNEKLFF	TRBV5-6	TRBJ1-4
CAIGSRDREAHTDTQYF	TRBV10-3	TRBJ2-3